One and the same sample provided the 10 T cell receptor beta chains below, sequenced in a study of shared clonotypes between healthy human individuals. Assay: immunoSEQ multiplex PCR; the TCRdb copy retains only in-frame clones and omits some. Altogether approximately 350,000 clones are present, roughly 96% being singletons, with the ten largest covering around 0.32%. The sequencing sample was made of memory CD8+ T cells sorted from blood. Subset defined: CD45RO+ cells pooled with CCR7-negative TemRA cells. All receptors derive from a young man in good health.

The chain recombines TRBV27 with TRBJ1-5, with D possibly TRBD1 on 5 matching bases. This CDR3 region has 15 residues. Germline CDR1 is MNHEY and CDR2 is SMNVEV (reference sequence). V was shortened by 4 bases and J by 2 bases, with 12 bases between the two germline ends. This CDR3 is CASSWSGQGNQPQHF. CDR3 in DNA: TGTGCCAGCAGTTGGTCAGGGCAAGGCAATCAGCCCCAGCATTTT.

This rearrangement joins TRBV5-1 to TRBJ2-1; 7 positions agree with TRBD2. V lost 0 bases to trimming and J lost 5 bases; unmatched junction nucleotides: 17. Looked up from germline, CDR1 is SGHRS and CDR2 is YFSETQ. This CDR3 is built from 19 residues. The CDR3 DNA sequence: TGCGCCAGCAGCTTGGTACGGGTCTTAGCGGGTGACTTAGACAATGAGCAGTTCTTC. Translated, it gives CASSLVRVLAGDLDNEQFF.

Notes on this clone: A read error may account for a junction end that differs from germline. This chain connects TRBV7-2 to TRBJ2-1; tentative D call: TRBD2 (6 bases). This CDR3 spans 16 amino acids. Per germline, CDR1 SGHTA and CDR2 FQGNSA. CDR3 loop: CVSSSRSGLTYNEQFF. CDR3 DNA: TGTGTCAGCAGCTCTAGAAGCGGGCTTACCTACAATGAGCAGTTCTTC. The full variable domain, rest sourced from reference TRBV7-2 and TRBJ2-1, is GAGVSQSPSNKVTEKGKDVELRCDPISGHTALYWYRQSLGQGLEFLIYFQGNSAPDKSGLPSDRFSAERTGGSVSTLTIQRTQQEDSAVYLCVSSSRSGLTYNEQFFGPGTRLTVL.

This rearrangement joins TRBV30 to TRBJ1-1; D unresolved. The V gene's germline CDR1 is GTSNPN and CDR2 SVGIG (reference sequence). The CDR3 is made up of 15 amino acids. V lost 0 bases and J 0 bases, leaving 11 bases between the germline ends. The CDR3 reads CAWSVPGRMNTEAFF. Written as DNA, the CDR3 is TGTGCCTGGAGTGTACCCGGGAGGATGAACACTGAAGCTTTCTTT.

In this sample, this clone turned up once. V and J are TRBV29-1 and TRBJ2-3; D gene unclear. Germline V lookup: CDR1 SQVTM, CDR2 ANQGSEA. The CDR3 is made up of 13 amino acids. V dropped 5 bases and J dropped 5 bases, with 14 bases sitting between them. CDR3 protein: CSVFESGLDTQYF. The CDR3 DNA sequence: TGCAGCGTTTTTGAGTCTGGGTTAGATACGCAGTATTTT.

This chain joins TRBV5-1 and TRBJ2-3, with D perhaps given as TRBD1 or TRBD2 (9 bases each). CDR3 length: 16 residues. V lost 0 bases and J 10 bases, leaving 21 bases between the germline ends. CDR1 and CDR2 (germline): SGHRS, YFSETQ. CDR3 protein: CASSLDRGPLAGAQYF. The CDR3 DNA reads TGCGCCAGCAGCTTGGACAGGGGGCCTTTAGCGGGAGCGCAGTATTTT.

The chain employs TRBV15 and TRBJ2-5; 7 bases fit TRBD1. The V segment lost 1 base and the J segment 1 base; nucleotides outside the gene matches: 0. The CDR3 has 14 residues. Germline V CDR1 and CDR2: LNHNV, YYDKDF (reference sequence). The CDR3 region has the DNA TGTGCCACCAGCAGAGGGGACAGCCAAGAGACCCAGTACTTC. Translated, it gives CATSRGDSQETQYF. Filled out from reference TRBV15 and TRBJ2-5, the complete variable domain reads DAMVIQNPRYQVTQFGKPVTLSCSQTLNHNVMYWYQQKSSQAPKLLFHYYDKDFNNEADTPDNFQSRRPNTSFCFLDIRSPGLGDTAMYLCATSRGDSQETQYFGPGTRLLVL.

DNA of the CDR3: TGTGCCAGCAGCTTAGGGTCAGGAGGGGATCAGCCCCAGCATTTT. Its protein is CASSLGSGGDQPQHF. This chain uses TRBV7-9 with TRBJ1-5; weak D call: TRBD1 (5 bases). Looked up from germline, CDR1 is SEHNR and CDR2 is FQNEAQ (reference sequence). CDR3 length equals 15 residues. Trimming took off 1 base at V and 5 bases at J, with 12 bases between the two ends.

This CDR3 reads CASSAQGSNEKLFF. The CDR3 nucleotides are TGTGCCAGCAGTGCACAGGGAAGTAATGAAAAACTGTTTTTT. The chain carries TRBV28 and TRBJ1-4; possible D gene TRBD1, 6 bases. The CDR3 is made up of 14 amino acids. The germline V and J ends were trimmed by 5 bases and 4 bases, with 11 bases remaining between them. CDR1 MDHEN and CDR2 SYDVKM come from the germline V gene.

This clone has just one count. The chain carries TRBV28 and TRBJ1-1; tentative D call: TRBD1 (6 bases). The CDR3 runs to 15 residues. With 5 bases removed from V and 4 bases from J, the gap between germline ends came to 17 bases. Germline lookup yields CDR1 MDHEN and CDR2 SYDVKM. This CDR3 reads CASSPFGQMGTEAFF. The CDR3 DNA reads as TGTGCCAGCAGTCCCTTCGGACAGATGGGCACTGAAGCTTTCTTT.